The 30 T cell receptor beta chains below all came from one sample that was sequenced in a study of T cells in localized non-small cell lung cancer. Sequencing was performed with immunoSEQ multiplex PCR; in TCRdb, only in-frame clones are kept and a portion is missing. The repertoire holds around 140,000 clones, with around 90% as singletons. The specimen comprised peripheral blood, sampled before any cancer treatment. The origin of the receptors is an older female donor with stage I lung adenocarcinoma.

This clone was seen only a few times. J is TRBJ2-2 and V is TRBV9; D remains unclear. The length of the CDR3 is 12 residues. Trimming took off 0 bases at V and 7 bases at J, with 4 bases between the two ends. CDR1 is SGDLS, CDR2 YYNGEE, per germline. The CDR3 region has the DNA TGTGCCAGCAGCGTAGAACTCGGGGAGCTGTTTTTT. It encodes CASSVELGELFF.

J is TRBJ1-4 and V is TRBV7-9; 8 bases line up with TRBD1. V dropped 5 bases and J dropped 3; count of bases not matched to a gene: 2. The germline gives CDR1 SEHNR, CDR2 FQNEAQ (reference sequence). CDR3 size: 14 residues. As DNA, the CDR3 is TGTGCCAGCAGCCCAGGGGGCGCTAATGAAAAACTGTTTTTT. It is translated as CASSPGGANEKLFF.

V is TRBV14 and J is TRBJ1-1; D is undetermined. V lost 0 bases to trimming and J lost 3 bases, with 14 bases between them. Germline CDR1 and CDR2: SGHDN and FVKESK. The CDR3 extends over 16 amino acids. CDR3 amino acids: CASSQDEVRSYTEAFF. The CDR3 bases are TGTGCCAGCAGCCAAGATGAGGTTCGGAGCTACACTGAAGCTTTCTTT.

The V and J genes are TRBV5-6 and TRBJ2-7; D uncertain. V was pared by 1 base and J by 4 bases, with 9 bases between. The CDR3 spans 13 residues. Germline CDR1 is SGHDT and CDR2 is YYEEEE. The CDR3: CASSLSGVYEQYF. CDR3 DNA: TGTGCCAGCAGCTTGTCTGGGGTTTACGAGCAGTACTTC.

This chain links TRBV6-6 with TRBJ2-7; 7 bases are a match to TRBD1. The germline V gene has CDR1 MNHNY and CDR2 SVGAGI (reference sequence). J was trimmed by 5 bases and V by 7 bases; bases with no gene match: 11. This CDR3 contains 14 residues. The DNA of the CDR3 is TGTGCCAGCAAAACCATCACAGGGGACCACGAGCAGTACTTC. Translating it yields CASKTITGDHEQYF.

This clone appeared a single time. Different DNA sequences within this sample yield the same CDR3. The chain couples TRBV5-1 to TRBJ2-1; D gene ambiguous. The CDR3 spans 15 residues. Trimming shortened V by 2 bases and J by 0 bases, and 9 bases separated the two germline ends. Germline assignment: CDR1 SGHRS and CDR2 YFSETQ. This chain's CDR3 is CASSLEGSSYNEQFF. CDR3 in DNA: TGCGCCAGCAGCTTAGAAGGTAGCTCCTACAATGAGCAGTTCTTC.

This chain joins TRBV5-4 and TRBJ2-2; TRBD2 matches 7 bases. The trim removed 2 bases at V and 5 bases at J, leaving 3 bases unmatched. The CDR3 runs to 14 residues. Germline-derived CDR1 and CDR2 are SGHNT and YYREEE (reference sequence). CDR3 loop: CASSFPGGTGELFF. The CDR3 nucleotides are TGTGCCAGCAGCTTCCCGGGAGGAACCGGGGAGCTGTTTTTT.

The rearrangement uses TRBV28 and TRBJ1-2; 9 bases map to TRBD1. The CDR3 covers 15 residues. From germline, CDR1 is MDHEN and CDR2 SYDVKM. The ends lost 5 bases at V and 3 bases at J; junction bases unmatched: 7. CDR3: CASSPGTGRYYGYTF. The CDR3 DNA reads TGTGCCAGCAGTCCGGGGACAGGGAGGTACTATGGCTACACCTTC.

CDR3 in amino acids: CASSLGTASYEQYF. The CDR3 coding sequence is TGTGCCAGCAGCTTGGGGACAGCCTCCTACGAGCAGTACTTC. The rearrangement joins TRBV7-6 to TRBJ2-7, with TRBD1 identical over 7 bases. CDR1 and CDR2 from the germline V gene are SGHVS and FNYEAQ. The CDR3 has 14 amino acids. V trimming: 3 bases; J trimming: 0 bases; junction bases outside the gene matches: 2.

The genes are TRBV7-9 and TRBJ2-5; D may be TRBD2 (6 bases). This CDR3 contains 14 residues. Germline CDR1 is SEHNR and CDR2 is FQNEAQ (reference sequence). Trimming shortened V by 7 bases and J by 5 bases, and 17 bases separated the two germline ends. CDR3 residues: CASTSGGNTETQYF. CDR3 DNA: TGTGCCAGCACCTCCGGGGGAAATACGGAGACCCAGTACTTC.

The genes are TRBV19 and TRBJ2-7; 8 bases match TRBD2. The CDR3 consists of 15 residues. Germline V gene data show CDR1 as LNHDA and CDR2 as SQIVND (reference sequence). The V segment lost 10 bases and the J segment 0 bases; nucleotides outside the gene matches: 11. The CDR3 sequence is CATSPGGVGSYEQYF. CDR3 bases: TGTGCCACCTCACCCGGGGGGGTGGGCTCCTACGAGCAGTACTTC.

This clone was seen just once. The V gene is TRBV27, the J gene TRBJ2-1, with D possibly matching TRBD2 (6 bases). This CDR3 has 14 amino acids. Germline values: CDR1 MNHEY, CDR2 SMNVEV (reference sequence). V dropped 5 bases and J dropped 6 bases, with 14 bases sitting between them. CDR3 DNA sequence: TGTGCCAGCAGTGGTCGGAGGGTCGGCAATGAGCAGTTCTTC. This gives the protein CASSGRRVGNEQFF.

This chain joins TRBV28 and TRBJ2-7; no clear D. The V end was cut by 2 bases, the J end by 1 base, with 18 bases between. This CDR3 spans 17 amino acids. The germline CDR1 and CDR2 sequences are MDHEN and SYDVKM. As DNA, the CDR3 is TGTGCCAGCAGTTTAAATAGACGAACCGCCTATTCCTACGAGCAGTACTTC. Protein sequence: CASSLNRRTAYSYEQYF.

The table lists this clone with a few counts. The DNA of the CDR3 is TGTGCCAGCAGCGTAGCAGGGCTGTCTGGCTACACCTTC. Translated: CASSVAGLSGYTF. The V call is TRBV9, the J call TRBJ1-2; tentative D call: TRBD1 (5 bases). CDR1 is SGDLS, CDR2 YYNGEE, per germline. Trimming removed 0 bases from V and 7 bases from J, with 10 bases in between. The CDR3 length is 13 residues.

The V and J genes are TRBV7-3 and TRBJ2-2; D is unresolved. CDR3 length: 15 amino acids. With 2 bases removed from V and 3 bases from J, the gap between germline ends came to 10 bases. CDR1 and CDR2 from the germline V gene are SGHTA and FQGTGA. This CDR3 is CASSLSLGYTGELFF. CDR3 nucleotide sequence: TGTGCCAGCAGCTTATCGTTGGGGTACACCGGGGAGCTGTTTTTT.

This rearrangement joins TRBV7-7 to TRBJ2-5, with a tentative D call TRBD2 (5 bases). Trimming cost V 0 bases and J 4 bases, with 9 bases left between them. The germline V gene encodes CDR1 SSHAT and CDR2 FNYEAQ (reference sequence). The CDR3 is made up of 14 amino acids. The CDR3 nucleotides are TGTGCCAGCAGCTTAGCGCGAGGGTTAGAGACCCAGTACTTC. This encodes CASSLARGLETQYF.

V gene TRBV7-8 combines with J gene TRBJ1-5; TRBD1 aligns across 8 bases. The CDR3 extends over 15 amino acids. Germline V gene lookup returns CDR1 SGHVS and CDR2 FQNEAQ. V lost 5 bases, J lost 7 bases, and 10 bases stayed unmatched. Here the CDR3 DNA reads TGTGCCAGCAGCCCCTTGACAGGGGATGGGCAGCCCCAGCATTTT. This sequence encodes CASSPLTGDGQPQHF.

The J gene is TRBJ1-1, the V gene TRBV7-8; 12 bases are shared with TRBD1. Germline CDR1 SGHVS, CDR2 FQNEAQ. J lost 5 bases, V lost 4 bases, and 11 bases had no gene match. The CDR3 consists of 17 residues. CDR3 sequence reads: CASSSGQGASTGTEAFF. The DNA of the CDR3 is TGTGCCAGCAGCTCGGGACAGGGGGCGTCGACGGGGACTGAAGCTTTCTTT.

This chain links TRBV5-4 with TRBJ1-2; 8 bases line up with TRBD1. This CDR3 is built from 14 residues. Germline V gene lookup returns CDR1 SGHNT and CDR2 YYREEE (reference sequence). The ends lost 3 bases at V and 4 bases at J; junction bases unmatched: 5. As DNA, the CDR3 is TGTGCCAGCAGCTCCGGGACAGGTATCTATGGCTACACCTTC. It translates to CASSSGTGIYGYTF. Based on the CDR3 plus reference TRBV5-4 and TRBJ1-2, the full variable domain is ETGVTQSPTHLIKTRGQQVTLRCSSQSGHNTVSWYQQALGQGPQFIFQYYREEENGRGNFPPRFSGLQFPNYSSELNVNALELDDSALYLCASSSGTGIYGYTFGSGTRLTVV.

The CDR3 DNA sequence: TGTGCCAGCAGTTTATCACGGGGGCGGGCTGAAGCTTTCTTT. Amino acid sequence: CASSLSRGRAEAFF. The V call is TRBV28, the J call TRBJ1-1; D may be TRBD1 (6 bases). Germline CDR1 and CDR2: MDHEN and SYDVKM. The CDR3 runs 14 residues. V lost 1 base and J 6 bases, leaving 12 bases between the germline ends.

The chain combines TRBV18 with TRBJ1-2; 10 bases map to TRBD1. Germline assignment: CDR1 KGHSH and CDR2 LQKENI. Trimming at V came to 2 bases and at J to 7 bases, leaving 4 bases not matched to a gene. The CDR3 consists of 14 residues. The CDR3 spells CASSPKDRGFGYTF. In DNA form, the CDR3 reads TGTGCCAGCTCACCAAAGGACAGGGGGTTTGGCTACACCTTC.

V is TRBV28 and J is TRBJ2-3, with TRBD2 matching 13 bases. V dropped 5 bases and J dropped 3; count of bases not matched to a gene: 2. The CDR3 contains 15 residues. Germline CDR1 is MDHEN and CDR2 is SYDVKM. The CDR3 spells CASSRTSGRTDTQYF. The CDR3 DNA is TGTGCCAGCAGTCGGACTAGCGGGAGAACAGATACGCAGTATTTT.

The V and J genes are TRBV7-2 and TRBJ2-7; the D is unclear. Germline V CDR1 and CDR2: SGHTA, FQGNSA. Trimming took off 7 bases at V and 7 bases at J, with 11 bases between the two ends. The CDR3 extends over 11 amino acids. This chain's CDR3 is CASMSAFEQYF. The CDR3 DNA is TGTGCCAGCATGAGCGCGTTTGAGCAGTACTTC.

This rearrangement joins TRBV9 to TRBJ1-1, with D unresolved. V gave up 1 base and J gave up 7 bases, with 11 bases separating them. The CDR3 consists of 13 residues. Germline V gene data show CDR1 as SGDLS and CDR2 as YYNGEE. CDR3 residues: CASSVLGESEAFF. The CDR3 coding sequence is TGTGCCAGCAGCGTATTGGGTGAGAGTGAAGCTTTCTTT.

V and J are TRBV7-9 and TRBJ2-2, with TRBD2 matching 12 bases. The CDR3 is made up of 18 amino acids. The V gene's germline CDR1 is SEHNR and CDR2 FQNEAQ (reference sequence). With 1 base clipped from V and 4 bases from J, the junction kept 7 bases outside the gene matches. This CDR3 is CASSLVPLAGGTTGELFF. The CDR3 DNA reads TGTGCCAGCAGCTTAGTACCGCTAGCGGGAGGGACCACCGGGGAGCTGTTTTTT.

V is TRBV5-4 and J is TRBJ1-2, with D perhaps matching TRBD1 (5 bases). V shed 0 bases and J shed 8 bases, with 17 bases lying between them. In germline, CDR1 is SGHNT, CDR2 YYREEE (reference sequence). This CDR3 is 15 amino acids long. CDR3 bases: TGTGCCAGCAGCTTGGGGGACGGGGGATCAGGAGGCTACACCTTC. Translated, it gives CASSLGDGGSGGYTF.

The chain carries TRBV9 and TRBJ2-2, with 8 bases lining up with TRBD2. The CDR3 sequence is 13 residues long. The germline V gene encodes CDR1 SGDLS and CDR2 YYNGEE. The trim removed 5 bases at V and 5 bases at J, leaving 2 bases unmatched. The CDR3 protein is CASRGLVTGELFF. The CDR3 region has the DNA TGTGCCAGCAGGGGACTAGTAACCGGGGAGCTGTTTTTT.

This chain uses TRBV30 with TRBJ2-1; D not certain. The CDR3 contains 14 residues. Germline-derived CDR1 and CDR2 are GTSNPN and SVGIG (reference sequence). Trimming shortened V by 1 base and J by 3 bases, and 10 bases separated the two germline ends. In nucleotides, the CDR3 is TGTGCCTGGAGTGCCCGGGTCAACTACAATGAGCAGTTCTTC. It specifies CAWSARVNYNEQFF.

J is TRBJ2-5 and V is TRBV29-1; D might be TRBD1 or TRBD2, each matching 5 bases. Germline V CDR1 and CDR2: SQVTM, ANQGSEA. Trimming removed 4 bases at V and 5 bases at J, with 11 bases between. CDR3 length equals 12 residues. CDR3 loop: CSVGEGTETQYF. CDR3 nucleotides: TGCAGCGTTGGAGAGGGGACGGAGACCCAGTACTTC. The entire variable domain, with the rest obtained from reference TRBV29-1 and TRBJ2-5, is as follows: SAVISQKPSRDICQRGTSLTIQCQVDSQVTMMFWYRQQPGQSLTLIATANQGSEATYESGFVIDKFPISRPNLTFSTLTVSNMSPEDSSIYLCSVGEGTETQYFGPGTRLLVL.

The rearrangement links TRBV19 to TRBJ2-3, with no clear D. This CDR3 is built from 15 residues. Trimming removed 3 bases at V and 2 bases at J, with 12 bases between. Germline loops: CDR1 LNHDA, CDR2 SQIVND (reference sequence). The DNA of the CDR3 is TGTGCCAGTAGTATCGCACATCCTTTCACAGATACGCAGTATTTT. This sequence encodes CASSIAHPFTDTQYF.